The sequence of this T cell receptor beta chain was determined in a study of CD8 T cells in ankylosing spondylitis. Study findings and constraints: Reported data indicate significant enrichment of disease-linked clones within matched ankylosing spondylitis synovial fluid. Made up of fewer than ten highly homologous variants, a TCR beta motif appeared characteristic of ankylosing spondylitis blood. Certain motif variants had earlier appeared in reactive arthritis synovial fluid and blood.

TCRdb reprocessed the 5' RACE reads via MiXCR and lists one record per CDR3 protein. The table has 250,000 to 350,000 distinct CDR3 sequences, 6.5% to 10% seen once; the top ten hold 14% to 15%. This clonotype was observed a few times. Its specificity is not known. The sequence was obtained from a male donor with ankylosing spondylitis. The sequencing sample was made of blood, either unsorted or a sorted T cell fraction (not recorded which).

CDR3 in DNA: TGCAGTGCTTCCAGGGGGAGGTTCTTCTACGAGCAGTACTTC. Translated, it gives CSASRGRFFYEQYF. This chain uses TRBV20-1 with TRBJ2-7, with D possibly being TRBD1 (7 bases). Trimming took off 5 bases at V and 3 bases at J, with 17 bases between the two ends. The germline V gene encodes CDR1 DFQATT and CDR2 SNEGSKA (reference sequence). This CDR3 comprises 14 residues.